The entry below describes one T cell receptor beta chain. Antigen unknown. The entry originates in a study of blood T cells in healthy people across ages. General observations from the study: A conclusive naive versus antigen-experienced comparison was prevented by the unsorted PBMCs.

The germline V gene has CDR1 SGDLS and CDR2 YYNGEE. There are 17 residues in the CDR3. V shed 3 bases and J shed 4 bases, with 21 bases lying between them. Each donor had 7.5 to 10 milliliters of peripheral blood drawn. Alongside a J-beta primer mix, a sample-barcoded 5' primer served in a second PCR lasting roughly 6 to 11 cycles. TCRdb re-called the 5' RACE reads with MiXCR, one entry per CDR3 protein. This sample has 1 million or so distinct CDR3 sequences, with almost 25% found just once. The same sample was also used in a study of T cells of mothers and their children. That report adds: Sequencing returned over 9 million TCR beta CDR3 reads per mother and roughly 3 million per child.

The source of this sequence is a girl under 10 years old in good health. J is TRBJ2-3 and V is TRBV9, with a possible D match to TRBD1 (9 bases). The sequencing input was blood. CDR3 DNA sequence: TGTGCCAGCAGCGCCCGGGGGGGACAGGGCTGGGCAGATACGCAGTATTTT. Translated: CASSARGGQGWADTQYF. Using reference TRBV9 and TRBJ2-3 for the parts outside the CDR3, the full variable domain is DSGVTQTPKHLITATGQRVTLRCSPRSGDLSVYWYQQSLDQGLQFLIQYYNGEERAKGNILERFSAQQFPDLHSELNLSSLELGDSALYFCASSARGGQGWADTQYFGPGTRLTVL.